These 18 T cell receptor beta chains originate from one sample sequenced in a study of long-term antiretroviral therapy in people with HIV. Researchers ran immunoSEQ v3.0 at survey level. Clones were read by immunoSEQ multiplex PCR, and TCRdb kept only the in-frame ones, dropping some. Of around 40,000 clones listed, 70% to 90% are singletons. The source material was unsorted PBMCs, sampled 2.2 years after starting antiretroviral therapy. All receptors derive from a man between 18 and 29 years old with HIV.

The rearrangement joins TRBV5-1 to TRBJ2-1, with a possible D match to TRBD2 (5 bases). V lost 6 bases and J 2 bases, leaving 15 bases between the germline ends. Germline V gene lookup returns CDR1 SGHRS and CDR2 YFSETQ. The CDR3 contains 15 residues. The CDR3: CASNPDGETYNEQFF. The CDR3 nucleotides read TGCGCCAGCAACCCGGACGGGGAGACCTACAATGAGCAGTTCTTC. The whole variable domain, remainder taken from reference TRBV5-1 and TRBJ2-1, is KAGVTQTPRYLIKTRGQQVTLSCSPISGHRSVSWYQQTPGQGLQFLFEYFSETQRNKGNFPGRFSGRQFSNSRSEMNVSTLELGDSALYLCASNPDGETYNEQFFGPGTRLTVL.

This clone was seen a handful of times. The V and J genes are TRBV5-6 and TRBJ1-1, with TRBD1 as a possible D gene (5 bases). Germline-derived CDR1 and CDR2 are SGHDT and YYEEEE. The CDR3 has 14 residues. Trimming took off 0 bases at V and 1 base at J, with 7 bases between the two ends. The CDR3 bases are TGTGCCAGCAGCTTGGGACAGCCGAACACTGAAGCTTTCTTT. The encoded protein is CASSLGQPNTEAFF.

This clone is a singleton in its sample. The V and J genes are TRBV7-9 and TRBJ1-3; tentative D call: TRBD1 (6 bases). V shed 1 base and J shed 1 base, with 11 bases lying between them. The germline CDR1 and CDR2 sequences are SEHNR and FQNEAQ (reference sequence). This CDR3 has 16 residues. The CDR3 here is CASSLVGGLSGNTIYF. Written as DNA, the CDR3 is TGTGCCAGCAGCTTAGTGGGGGGCTTGTCTGGAAACACCATATATTTT.

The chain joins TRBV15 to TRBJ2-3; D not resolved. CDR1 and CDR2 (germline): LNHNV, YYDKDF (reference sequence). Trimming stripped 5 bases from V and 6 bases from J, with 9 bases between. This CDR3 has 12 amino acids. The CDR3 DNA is TGTGCCACCAGCCATGCCCGGGATACGCAGTATTTT. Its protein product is CATSHARDTQYF. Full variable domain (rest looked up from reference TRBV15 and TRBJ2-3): DAMVIQNPRYQVTQFGKPVTLSCSQTLNHNVMYWYQQKSSQAPKLLFHYYDKDFNNEADTPDNFQSRRPNTSFCFLDIRSPGLGDTAMYLCATSHARDTQYFGPGTRLTVL.

In DNA, the CDR3 is TGTGCCAGCAGCTTAGCCACGGGGCGTCAGCCCCAGCATTTT. This sequence encodes CASSLATGRQPQHF. This chain uses TRBV7-8 with TRBJ1-5; possible D gene TRBD1, 5 bases. CDR1 and CDR2 from the germline V gene are SGHVS and FQNEAQ. The CDR3 covers 14 residues. Trimming took 0 bases from V and 6 from J, leaving 9 bases between them.

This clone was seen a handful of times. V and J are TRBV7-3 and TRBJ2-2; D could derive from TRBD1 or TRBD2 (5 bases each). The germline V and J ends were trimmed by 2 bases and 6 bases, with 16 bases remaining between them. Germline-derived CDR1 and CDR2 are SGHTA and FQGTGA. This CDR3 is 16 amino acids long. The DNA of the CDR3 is TGTGCCAGCAGCTTAGCCACCGGGGCCTTGGCCGGGGAGCTGTTTTTT. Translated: CASSLATGALAGELFF.

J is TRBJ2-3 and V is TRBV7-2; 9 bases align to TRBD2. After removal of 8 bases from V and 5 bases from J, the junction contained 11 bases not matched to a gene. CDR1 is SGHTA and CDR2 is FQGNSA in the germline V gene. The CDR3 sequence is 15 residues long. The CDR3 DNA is TGTGCCAGCGGATACGCGGGGGGGCCTGTAGATACGCAGTATTTT. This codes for CASGYAGGPVDTQYF.

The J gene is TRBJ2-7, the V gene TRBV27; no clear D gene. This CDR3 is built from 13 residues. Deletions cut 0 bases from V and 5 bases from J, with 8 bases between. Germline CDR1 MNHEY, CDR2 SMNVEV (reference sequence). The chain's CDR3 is CASSLSSGHEQYF. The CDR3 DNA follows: TGTGCCAGCAGTTTATCTTCCGGCCACGAGCAGTACTTC.

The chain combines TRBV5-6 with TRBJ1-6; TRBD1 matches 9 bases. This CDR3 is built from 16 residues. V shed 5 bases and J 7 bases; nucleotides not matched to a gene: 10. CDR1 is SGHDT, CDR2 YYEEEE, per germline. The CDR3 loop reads CASSLDRGFGNSPLHF. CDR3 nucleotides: TGTGCCAGCAGTCTAGACAGGGGGTTTGGAAATTCACCCCTCCACTTT. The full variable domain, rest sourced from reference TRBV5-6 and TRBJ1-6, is DAGVTQSPTHLIKTRGQQVTLRCSPKSGHDTVSWYQQALGQGPQFIFQYYEEEERQRGNFPDRFSGHQFPNYSSELNVNALLLGDSALYLCASSLDRGFGNSPLHFGNGTRLTVT.

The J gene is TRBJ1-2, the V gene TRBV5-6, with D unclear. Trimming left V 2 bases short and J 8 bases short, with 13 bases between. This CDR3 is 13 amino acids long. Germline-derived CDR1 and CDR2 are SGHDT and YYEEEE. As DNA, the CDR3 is TGTGCCAGCAGCTTAGGACGGACGCGGGGCTACACCTTC. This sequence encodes CASSLGRTRGYTF.

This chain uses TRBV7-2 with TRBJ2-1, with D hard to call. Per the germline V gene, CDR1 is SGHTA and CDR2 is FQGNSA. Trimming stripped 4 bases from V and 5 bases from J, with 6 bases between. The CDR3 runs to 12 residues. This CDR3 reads CASSSSHNEQFF. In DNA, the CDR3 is TGTGCCAGCAGCTCGTCCCACAATGAGCAGTTCTTC.

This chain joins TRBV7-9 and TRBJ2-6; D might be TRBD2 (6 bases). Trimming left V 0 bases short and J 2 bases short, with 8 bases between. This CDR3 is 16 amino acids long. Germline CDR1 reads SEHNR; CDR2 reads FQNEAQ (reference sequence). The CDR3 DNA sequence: TGTGCCAGCAGCTTAGCGCGGGGTACTGGGGCCAACGTCCTGACTTTC. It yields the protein CASSLARGTGANVLTF.

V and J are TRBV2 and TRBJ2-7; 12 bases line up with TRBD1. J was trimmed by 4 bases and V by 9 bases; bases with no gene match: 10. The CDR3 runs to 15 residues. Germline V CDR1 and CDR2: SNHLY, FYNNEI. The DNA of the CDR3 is TGTGCCAGAGGGACCGGGACAGGGGGCATATACGAGCAGTACTTC. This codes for CARGTGTGGIYEQYF.

This CDR3 is CASSPHAVTYNEQFF. CDR3 in DNA: TGTGCCAGCAGTCCCCATGCTGTGACCTACAATGAGCAGTTCTTC. The rearrangement uses TRBV6-5 and TRBJ2-1; D is unresolved. V lost 5 bases to trimming and J lost 2 bases, with 13 bases between them. The CDR3 has 15 amino acids. Germline V gene data show CDR1 as MNHEY and CDR2 as SVGAGI.

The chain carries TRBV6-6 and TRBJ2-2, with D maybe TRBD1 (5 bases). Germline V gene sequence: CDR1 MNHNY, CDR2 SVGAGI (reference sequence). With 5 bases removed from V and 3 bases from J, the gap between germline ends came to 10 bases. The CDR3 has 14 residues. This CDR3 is CASSPDRDTGELFF. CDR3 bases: TGTGCCAGCAGTCCCGACAGAGACACCGGGGAGCTGTTTTTT.

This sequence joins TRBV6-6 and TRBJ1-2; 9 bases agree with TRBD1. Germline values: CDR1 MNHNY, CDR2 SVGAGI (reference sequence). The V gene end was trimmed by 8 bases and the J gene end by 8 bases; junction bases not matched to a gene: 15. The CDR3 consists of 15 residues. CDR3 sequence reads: CASGFTGGPGGGYTF. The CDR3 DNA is TGTGCCAGCGGTTTTACAGGGGGCCCCGGTGGAGGCTACACCTTC.

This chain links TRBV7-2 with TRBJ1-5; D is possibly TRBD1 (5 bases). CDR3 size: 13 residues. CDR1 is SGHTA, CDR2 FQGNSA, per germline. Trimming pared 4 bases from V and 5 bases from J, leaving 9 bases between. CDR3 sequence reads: CASSYDSHQPQHF. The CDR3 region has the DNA TGTGCCAGCAGCTACGACAGCCATCAGCCCCAGCATTTT.

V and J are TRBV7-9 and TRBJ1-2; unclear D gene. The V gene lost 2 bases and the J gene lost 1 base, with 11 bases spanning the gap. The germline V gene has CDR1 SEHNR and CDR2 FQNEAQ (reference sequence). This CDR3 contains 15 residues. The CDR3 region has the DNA TGTGCCAGCAGCTTAAAAGATCGGGGTAACTATGGCTACACCTTC. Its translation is CASSLKDRGNYGYTF.